This TCR beta chain was recorded in a study of CD8+ T cells in alopecia areata. Study background: For the treated group, dosing was oral tofacitinib at 5 to 10 mg twice daily.

Note on this clone: Its cognate antigen is unknown.

V lost 5 bases and J lost 0, with 11 bases in between. The V gene's germline CDR1 is MNHNY and CDR2 SVGAGI (reference sequence). The CDR3 has 15 amino acids. Study-wide results and limits: Expanded CD8+ clones among the top 100, and scalp clonality, were significantly decreased by tofacitinib. Higher clonality than in normal scalp was seen in lesional scalp, especially alopecia totalis/universalis.

Extraction of RNA preceded its reverse transcription into cDNA, which served as the sequencing template. Method: immunoSEQ multiplex PCR; TCRdb's copy keeps in-frame clones and lacks some. The table lists approximately 280,000 clones, about three fifths of them singletons, with approximately 1.8% in the top ten. Treatment in this sample: oral pan-JAK inhibitor, 5-10 mg twice daily. The V gene is TRBV6-6, the J gene TRBJ2-4; no clear D. Source: CD4+ T cells sorted from blood, taken at week 24, from a patient treated with tofacitinib. The receptor was isolated from a human donor with alopecia areata. The CDR3 spells CASSTGALAKNIQYF. The CDR3 DNA is TGTGCCAGCAGTACTGGAGCCCTAGCCAAAAACATTCAGTACTTC.